This paragraph reports one T cell receptor beta chain. The antigen is not known. The data were produced by immunoSEQ multiplex PCR, yet TCRdb's version contains in-frame clones alone and is incomplete. The sample contains about 93,000 clones, roughly 88% of which appear only once. The sample originates from a study of T cell responses to AZD1222 COVID-19 vaccine. Study-wide points: With dominance at 160-218 and 743-854, vaccine-associated CD4 TCRs spanned spike.

The CDR3 spans 14 residues. The germline V gene has CDR1 SNHLY and CDR2 FYNNEI. V shed 1 base and J shed 1 base, with 5 bases lying between them. The chain links TRBV2 to TRBJ1-3; D possibly corresponds to TRBD1 (5 bases). This TCR came from an adult in good health. The material was peripheral blood, obtained on day 0 of AZD1222 vaccination. The CDR3 bases are TGTGCCAGCAGTGAAGGGGGGTCTGGAAACACCATATATTTT. Its translation is CASSEGGSGNTIYF.